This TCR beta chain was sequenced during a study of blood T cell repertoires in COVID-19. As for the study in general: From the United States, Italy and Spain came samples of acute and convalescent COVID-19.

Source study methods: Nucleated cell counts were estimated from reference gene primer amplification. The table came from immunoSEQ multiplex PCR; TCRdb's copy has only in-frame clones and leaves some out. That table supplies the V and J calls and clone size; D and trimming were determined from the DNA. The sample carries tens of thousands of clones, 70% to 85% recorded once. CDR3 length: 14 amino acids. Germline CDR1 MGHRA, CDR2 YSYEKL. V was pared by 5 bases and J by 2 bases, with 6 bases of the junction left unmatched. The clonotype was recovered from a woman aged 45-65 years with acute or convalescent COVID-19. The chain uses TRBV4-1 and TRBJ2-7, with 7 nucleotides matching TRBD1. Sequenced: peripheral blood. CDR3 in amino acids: CASSSRQGAYEQYF. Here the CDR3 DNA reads TGCGCCAGCAGCTCCAGACAGGGAGCCTACGAGCAGTACTTC.